A single sample gave rise to the 28 T cell receptor beta chains below, sequenced in a study of shared clonotypes between healthy human individuals. TCRdb's copy holds only in-frame clones and misses some; the assay was immunoSEQ multiplex PCR. The table records 700,000 or so clones, 72% of them present only once. Specimen: memory CD4+ T cells sorted from blood. Stated subset: CD45RA-negative fraction. The receptor set was obtained from a woman aged 25 to 45 in good health.

The chain combines TRBV5-5 with TRBJ1-5; 7 bases line up with TRBD1. Trimming cost V 3 bases and J 8 bases; bases outside gene matches: 8. This CDR3 region has 14 residues. The V gene's germline CDR1 is SGHKS and CDR2 YYEKEE (reference sequence). CDR3 sequence: CASSSQGTGEPQHF. The DNA of the CDR3 is TGTGCCAGCAGCTCACAGGGGACGGGTGAGCCCCAGCATTTT.

CDR3 DNA: TGTGCCAGCAGTGCCACCGGGACAGGTTACGGCGAGCAGTACTTC. Protein sequence: CASSATGTGYGEQYF. The chain employs TRBV28 and TRBJ2-7; 8 bases line up with TRBD1. There are 15 residues in the CDR3. V dropped 5 bases and J dropped 6; count of bases not matched to a gene: 12. CDR1 is MDHEN and CDR2 is SYDVKM in the germline V gene.

V and J are TRBV29-1 and TRBJ2-2; TRBD2 matches 8 bases. Germline V gene sequence: CDR1 SQVTM, CDR2 ANQGSEA. J gave up 5 bases and V 5 bases, and 7 bases lay outside the gene matches. The CDR3 spans 14 residues. The CDR3 DNA reads TGCAGCGTTAGCGGGACTAGGGGGACCGGGGAGCTGTTTTTT. This codes for CSVSGTRGTGELFF.

This chain's CDR3 is CASRPGQGAGYNEQFF. The CDR3 DNA is TGCGCCAGCAGGCCGGGACAGGGGGCTGGCTACAATGAGCAGTTCTTC. V is TRBV5-1 and J is TRBJ2-1, with 12 bases fitting TRBD1. The CDR3 is 16 amino acids. The V gene's germline CDR1 is SGHRS and CDR2 YFSETQ. Trimming at V came to 5 bases and at J to 3 bases, leaving 6 bases not matched to a gene.

The chain couples TRBV27 to TRBJ2-7; 11 bases are a match to TRBD1. This CDR3 comprises 15 residues. Germline trimming cut 4 bases from V and 7 bases from J; bases unmatched to any gene: 9. The germline V gene encodes CDR1 MNHEY and CDR2 SMNVEV (reference sequence). The CDR3 protein is CASSSIGQGAREQYF. The CDR3 nucleotides are TGTGCCAGCAGTTCCATAGGACAGGGGGCGCGTGAGCAGTACTTC.

The chain combines TRBV7-9 with TRBJ2-1, with D unresolved. V lost 5 bases to trimming and J lost 12 bases, with 17 bases between them. Germline assignment: CDR1 SEHNR and CDR2 FQNEAQ (reference sequence). The CDR3 has 13 residues. The CDR3, as DNA: TGTGCCAGCAGCCCAAGTAGTGGGGTTGGGCAGTTCTTC. This gives the protein CASSPSSGVGQFF.

This chain joins TRBV19 and TRBJ2-5; D not resolved. The CDR3 consists of 13 residues. Trimming took 6 bases from V and 4 from J, leaving 12 bases between them. CDR1 LNHDA and CDR2 SQIVND come from the germline V gene (reference sequence). CDR3 loop: CASSPSSRETQYF. The CDR3 bases are TGTGCCAGTAGCCCCTCGTCCAGAGAGACCCAGTACTTC.

About this clone itself: The sample has other DNA sequences that encode this CDR3 too. V is TRBV5-1 and J is TRBJ2-3; D possibly corresponds to TRBD2 (6 bases). The V gene lost 0 bases and the J gene lost 1 base, with 6 bases spanning the gap. The CDR3 contains 14 residues. Germline CDR1 and CDR2: SGHRS and YFSETQ. The CDR3 loop is CASSLASGTDTQYF. The CDR3, as DNA: TGCGCCAGCAGCTTGGCTAGCGGCACAGATACGCAGTATTTT.

The chain combines TRBV5-1 with TRBJ2-7; D call uncertain. The CDR3 is made up of 15 amino acids. Germline CDR1 SGHRS, CDR2 YFSETQ. The V gene lost 5 bases and the J gene lost 5 bases, with 20 bases spanning the gap. The CDR3 loop is CASSRDGVMWDEQYF. CDR3 nucleotides: TGCGCCAGCAGTCGTGACGGTGTTATGTGGGACGAGCAGTACTTC.

This chain connects TRBV30 to TRBJ2-6, with 8 bases aligning to TRBD1. Germline lookup yields CDR1 GTSNPN and CDR2 SVGIG (reference sequence). J gave up 0 bases and V 4 bases, and 8 bases lay outside the gene matches. CDR3 length: 17 residues. As DNA, the CDR3 is TGTGCCTGGATCAACCGGGACAGGAACTCTGGGGCCAACGTCCTGACTTTC. Protein sequence: CAWINRDRNSGANVLTF.

The chain joins TRBV18 to TRBJ1-1, with D possibly TRBD1 on 5 matching bases. The germline V gene has CDR1 KGHSH and CDR2 LQKENI. The length of the CDR3 is 13 residues. V lost 7 bases to trimming and J lost 1 base, with 10 bases between them. The CDR3 here is CASYQGKNTEAFF. The CDR3 DNA reads TGTGCCAGCTACCAGGGCAAGAACACTGAAGCTTTCTTT.

V usage is TRBV6-5 and J usage is TRBJ2-2; the match to TRBD1 covers 7 bases. This CDR3 comprises 15 residues. The V gene end was trimmed by 6 bases and the J gene end by 5 bases; junction bases not matched to a gene: 9. CDR1 is MNHEY, CDR2 SVGAGI, per germline. The CDR3 protein is CASSLRQGITGELFF. Here the CDR3 DNA reads TGTGCCAGCAGCCTGAGACAGGGTATTACCGGGGAGCTGTTTTTT.

The rearrangement uses TRBV4-1 and TRBJ1-2; TRBD1 matches at 7 bases. The V gene's germline CDR1 is MGHRA and CDR2 YSYEKL. The length of the CDR3 is 13 residues. After removal of 2 bases from V and 5 bases from J, the junction contained 2 bases not matched to a gene. In nucleotides, the CDR3 is TGCGCCAGCAGCCAACCGGGACAGTATGGCTACACCTTC. Translating it yields CASSQPGQYGYTF.

This clone was seen a few times. The chain recombines TRBV6-6 with TRBJ2-7, with 7 nucleotides matching TRBD1. V gave up 6 bases and J gave up 6 bases; unmatched junction bases: 11. Germline V CDR1 and CDR2: MNHNY, SVGAGI (reference sequence). The CDR3 consists of 14 residues. The CDR3 nucleotides are TGTGCCAGCAGGTATGGGACAGCGTCCCTCGAGCAGTACTTC. Its translation: CASRYGTASLEQYF.

This clone occurred a few times. The chain joins TRBV28 to TRBJ2-1, with D perhaps TRBD2 (6 bases). Germline CDR1 MDHEN, CDR2 SYDVKM. The V gene lost 1 base and the J gene lost 4 bases, with 17 bases spanning the gap. This CDR3 contains 17 residues. CDR3 amino acids: CASSLYRASAKYNEQFF. CDR3 bases: TGTGCCAGCAGTTTATATCGGGCTAGCGCAAAGTACAATGAGCAGTTCTTC.

The rearrangement uses TRBV7-8 and TRBJ2-1; D is perhaps TRBD2 (5 bases). The V gene's germline CDR1 is SGHVS and CDR2 FQNEAQ. Trimming removed 5 bases from V and 0 bases from J, with 17 bases in between. CDR3 length: 17 residues. CDR3 amino acids: CASSPEGGVGSYNEQFF. The CDR3 DNA is TGTGCCAGCAGCCCCGAGGGTGGGGTAGGCTCCTACAATGAGCAGTTCTTC.

This clone has just one count. Other DNA sequences from this sample encode an identical CDR3 as well. The rearrangement links TRBV18 to TRBJ1-5; D possibly corresponds to TRBD1 (6 bases). Germline-derived CDR1 and CDR2 are KGHSH and LQKENI. The CDR3 consists of 14 residues. Trimming stripped 3 bases from V and 4 bases from J, with 10 bases between. Here the CDR3 DNA reads TGTGCCAGCTCACCCGGCAGGGGAAATCAGCCCCAGCATTTT. Amino acids: CASSPGRGNQPQHF.

The V call is TRBV7-6, the J call TRBJ2-7; 8 bases match TRBD2. This CDR3 spans 14 amino acids. V dropped 5 bases and J dropped 4; count of bases not matched to a gene: 7. Germline CDR1 is SGHVS and CDR2 is FNYEAQ. The CDR3 nucleotides read TGTGCCAGCAGCCCGAGCGGGAGTTTTTACGAGCAGTACTTC. Its translation: CASSPSGSFYEQYF. The full variable domain, rest sourced from reference TRBV7-6 and TRBJ2-7, is GAGVSQSPRYKVTKRGQDVALRCDPISGHVSLYWYRQALGQGPEFLTYFNYEAQQDKSGLPNDRFSAERPEGSISTLTIQRTEQRDSAMYRCASSPSGSFYEQYFGPGTRLTVT.

V is TRBV18 and J is TRBJ2-5; no reliable D call. CDR1 is KGHSH, CDR2 LQKENI, per germline. CDR3 length: 11 amino acids. V dropped 3 bases and J dropped 3 bases, with 2 bases sitting between them. The CDR3 is CASSPKETQYF. The CDR3 coding sequence is TGTGCCAGCTCACCGAAAGAGACCCAGTACTTC.

This clone was counted a single time. The chain employs TRBV7-4 and TRBJ1-1; tentative D call: TRBD1 (5 bases). The CDR3 is 14 residues long. Germline V gene lookup returns CDR1 SGHVT and CDR2 SQSDAQ. The ends were cut back, 2 bases at V and 4 bases at J, with 11 bases in the middle. The DNA of the CDR3 is TGTGCCAGCAGCTTACACAGGAATCCCACTGAAGCTTTCTTT. Amino acids: CASSLHRNPTEAFF.

V usage is TRBV18 and J usage is TRBJ1-2; the D is unclear. Germline CDR1 is KGHSH and CDR2 is LQKENI. This CDR3 region has 16 residues. Trimming took off 4 bases at V and 2 bases at J, with 17 bases between the two ends. This CDR3 is CASSHGALGENYGYTF. The CDR3 DNA reads as TGTGCCAGCTCACACGGCGCCCTTGGGGAGAACTATGGCTACACCTTC.

The genes are TRBV29-1 and TRBJ1-2; 11 positions match TRBD1. The V gene's germline CDR1 is SQVTM and CDR2 ANQGSEA. Germline trimming cut 4 bases from V and 7 bases from J; bases unmatched to any gene: 5. The CDR3 is 13 residues long. The CDR3 DNA reads TGCAGCGTTGGGGGACAGGGGGATGTTGGCTACACCTTC. It is translated as CSVGGQGDVGYTF. The variable domain in full, with the rest retrieved from reference TRBV29-1 and TRBJ1-2, is SAVISQKPSRDICQRGTSLTIQCQVDSQVTMMFWYRQQPGQSLTLIATANQGSEATYESGFVIDKFPISRPNLTFSTLTVSNMSPEDSSIYLCSVGGQGDVGYTFGSGTRLTVV.

J is TRBJ2-1 and V is TRBV28; 8 bases are a match to TRBD1. The CDR3 loop spans 15 amino acids. V shed 6 bases and J 2 bases; nucleotides not matched to a gene: 6. Germline V CDR1 and CDR2: MDHEN, SYDVKM. CDR3 residues: CASSGGGQAYNEQFF. The CDR3 DNA follows: TGTGCCAGCAGCGGTGGGGGACAGGCCTACAATGAGCAGTTCTTC.

In the case of this clone: The sample contains more than one DNA sequence encoding this CDR3. The chain joins TRBV6-1 to TRBJ1-5, with TRBD1 as a possible D gene (5 bases). CDR1 and CDR2 from the germline V gene are MNHNS and SASEGT. CDR3 size: 14 residues. Trimming left V 2 bases short and J 3 bases short, with 8 bases between. The CDR3 nucleotides are TGTGCCAGCAGTGAACAAGGGGCCAATCAGCCCCAGCATTTT. Translating gives CASSEQGANQPQHF.

This chain joins TRBV18 and TRBJ2-6, with D uncertain. The V and J ends lost 6 bases and 2 bases respectively, with 11 bases between them. The CDR3 consists of 15 residues. The germline V gene encodes CDR1 KGHSH and CDR2 LQKENI. The CDR3 nucleotides are TGTGCCAGCTCCCCGGTGGCAGCTGGGGCCAACGTCCTGACTTTC. This sequence encodes CASSPVAAGANVLTF.

The rearrangement joins TRBV20-1 to TRBJ1-5; D not certain. The CDR3 totals 11 residues. CDR1 DFQATT and CDR2 SNEGSKA come from the germline V gene (reference sequence). V was pared by 5 bases and J by 4 bases, with 6 bases between. This CDR3 reads CSAGRNQPQHF. CDR3 DNA: TGCAGTGCTGGCCGTAATCAGCCCCAGCATTTT.

A few counts support this clone. The chain uses TRBV19 and TRBJ2-3; maybe TRBD2 (7 bases). Between the trimmed V and J ends, which lost 7 bases and 3 bases, there was a span of 20 bases. The length of the CDR3 is 16 residues. CDR1 is LNHDA and CDR2 is SQIVND in the germline V gene (reference sequence). CDR3 protein: CASTSWGGADTDTQYF. DNA for the CDR3: TGTGCCAGTACCTCATGGGGGGGCGCGGATACAGATACGCAGTATTTT.

The V gene is TRBV19, the J gene TRBJ1-5; TRBD1 might be the D (6 bases). Germline loops: CDR1 LNHDA, CDR2 SQIVND (reference sequence). The CDR3 is 18 residues long. V shed 3 bases and J shed 0 bases, with 18 bases lying between them. The CDR3 nucleotides read TGTGCCAGTAGTATGGCCCCTATTCAGGGGTATAGCAATCAGCCCCAGCATTTT. Protein: CASSMAPIQGYSNQPQHF.